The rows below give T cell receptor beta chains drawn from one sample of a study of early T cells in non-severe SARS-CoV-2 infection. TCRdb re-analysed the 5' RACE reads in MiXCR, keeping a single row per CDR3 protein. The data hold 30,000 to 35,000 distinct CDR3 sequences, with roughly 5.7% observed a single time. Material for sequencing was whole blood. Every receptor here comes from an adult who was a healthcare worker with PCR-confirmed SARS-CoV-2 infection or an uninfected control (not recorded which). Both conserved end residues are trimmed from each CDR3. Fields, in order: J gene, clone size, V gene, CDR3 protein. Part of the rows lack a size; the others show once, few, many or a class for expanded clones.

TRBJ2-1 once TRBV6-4 ASSDLAGGTGNEQF
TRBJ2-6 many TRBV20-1 SARGYGANVLT
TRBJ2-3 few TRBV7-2 ASSLGLAGGSTDTQY
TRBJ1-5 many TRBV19 ASSIWEIDQPQH
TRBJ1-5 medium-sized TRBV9 ASSVGGVQPQH
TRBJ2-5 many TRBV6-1 ASSGNLGQGGETQY
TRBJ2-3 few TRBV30 AWSSTSGPDTQY
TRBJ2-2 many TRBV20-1 SAFLRTTGELF
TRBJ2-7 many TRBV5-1 ASSLGTGGPEQY
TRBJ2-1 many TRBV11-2 ASSAHPGGSSYNEQF
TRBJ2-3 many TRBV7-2 ASSLAPKSTDTQY
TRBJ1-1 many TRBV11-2 ASSLGSTNTEAF
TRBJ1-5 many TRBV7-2 ASSAQTGPASAYSNQPQH
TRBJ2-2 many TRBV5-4 ASSTGTSFSYTGELF
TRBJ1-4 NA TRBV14 ASSQSRGGSREKLF
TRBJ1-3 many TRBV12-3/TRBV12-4 ASSLSGAGNTIY
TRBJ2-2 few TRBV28 ASSSQRGGTGELF
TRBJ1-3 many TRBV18 ASSNGQISGNTIY
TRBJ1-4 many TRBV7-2 ASSLGGDLF
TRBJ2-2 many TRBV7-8 ASSLASWKLF
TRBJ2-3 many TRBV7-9 ASSPKQGVFTDTQY
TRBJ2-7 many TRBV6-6 ASSPPPGYEQY
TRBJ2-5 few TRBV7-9 ASTWTSGSQY
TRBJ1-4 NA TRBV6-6 ASRSLRATNEKLF
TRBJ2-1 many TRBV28 ASSISAGGDNEQF
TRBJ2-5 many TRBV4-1 ASSQVTSLETQY
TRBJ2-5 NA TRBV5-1 ASSLRLQGAETQY
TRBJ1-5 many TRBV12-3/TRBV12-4 ASSFLGNQPQH
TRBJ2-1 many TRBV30 ALLPGTVGTRVF
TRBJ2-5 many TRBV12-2 ASRLAEETQY
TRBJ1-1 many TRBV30 AWGHSEAF
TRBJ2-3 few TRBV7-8 ASSPTIDTQY
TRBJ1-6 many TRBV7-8 ASSETGLQNSPLH
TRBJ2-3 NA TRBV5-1 ASSSQRQVWSDTQY
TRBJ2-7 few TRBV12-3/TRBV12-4 ASSFGGQVSYEQY
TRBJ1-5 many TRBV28 ASSPPPIGNSNQPQH
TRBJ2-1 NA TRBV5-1 ASSLRQGHEQF
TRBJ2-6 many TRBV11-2 ASSSQTRSGANVLT
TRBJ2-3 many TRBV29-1 SANRGLGDTQY
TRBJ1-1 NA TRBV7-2 ASSRTGITEAF